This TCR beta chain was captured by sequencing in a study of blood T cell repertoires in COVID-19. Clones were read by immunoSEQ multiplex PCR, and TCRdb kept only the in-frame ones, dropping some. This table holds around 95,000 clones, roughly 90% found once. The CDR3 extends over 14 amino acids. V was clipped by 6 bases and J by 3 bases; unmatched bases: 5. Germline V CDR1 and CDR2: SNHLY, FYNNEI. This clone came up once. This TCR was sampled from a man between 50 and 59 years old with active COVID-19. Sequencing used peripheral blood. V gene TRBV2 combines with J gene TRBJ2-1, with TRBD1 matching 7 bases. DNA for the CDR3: TGTGCCAGCAGCCGGGACAGCGGCTACAATGAGCAGTTCTTC. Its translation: CASSRDSGYNEQFF.